This TCR beta chain was observed in a study of blood T cell dynamics during melanoma immunotherapy. Time point: pre-treatment baseline. The data were produced by immunoSEQ multiplex PCR, yet TCRdb's version contains in-frame clones alone and is incomplete. Of around 12,000 clones listed, approximately 84% are singletons. This sequence originates from a human donor with melanoma. Sequences were derived from blood, sampled from a patient treated with checkpoint blockade.

This chain's CDR3 is CASSPRGVNTEAFF. The CDR3 DNA sequence: TGTGCCAGCTCACCGCGCGGGGTGAACACTGAAGCTTTCTTT. The chain recombines TRBV18 with TRBJ1-1; D call uncertain. The CDR3 length is 14 residues. V was cut by 3 bases and J by 0 bases, with 8 bases left in between. Germline loops: CDR1 KGHSH, CDR2 LQKENI.